The rows below give T cell receptor beta chains drawn from one sample of a study of T cells in Graves' hyperthyroidism and ophthalmopathy. One entry per CDR3 protein results from TCRdb running MiXCR on the multiplex PCR reads. The sample consists of over 300,000 distinct CDR3 sequences, 11% to 15% of them appearing once. Sequenced input: blood. These receptors all stem from a woman between 55 and 75 years old with Graves' hyperthyroidism. Both conserved end residues are part of each CDR3. The order of the fields is J gene, V gene, CDR3 protein.

j_call: TRBJ2-7; v_call: TRBV29-1; cdr3_aa: CSAHQGAGEQYF
j_call: TRBJ1-2; v_call: TRBV19; cdr3_aa: CASTRGQPGSSYGYTF
j_call: TRBJ2-5; v_call: TRBV7-9; cdr3_aa: CASSSRMGGNRETQYF
j_call: TRBJ1-2; v_call: TRBV11-2; cdr3_aa: CASSSYRGLNYGYTF
j_call: TRBJ2-1; v_call: TRBV5-1; cdr3_aa: CASSLLSSGNNEQFF
j_call: TRBJ2-2; v_call: TRBV7-9; cdr3_aa: CASRGDTGELFF
j_call: TRBJ2-1; v_call: TRBV3-1; cdr3_aa: CASEGWGVNKQFF
j_call: TRBJ2-1; v_call: TRBV9; cdr3_aa: CASSVGTSWNEQFF
j_call: TRBJ1-4; v_call: TRBV29-1; cdr3_aa: CSAMTSEKLFF
j_call: TRBJ1-4; v_call: TRBV6-1; cdr3_aa: CASSLGGGAALEKLFF
j_call: TRBJ1-6; v_call: TRBV2; cdr3_aa: CASSVGQGYNSPLHF
j_call: TRBJ2-1; v_call: TRBV6-1; cdr3_aa: CASGRGFGANEQFF
j_call: TRBJ2-2; v_call: TRBV24-1; cdr3_aa: CATSDSTLNTGELFF
j_call: TRBJ1-1; v_call: TRBV24-1; cdr3_aa: CATSGAGEERPEAFF
j_call: TRBJ2-7; v_call: TRBV5-1; cdr3_aa: CASSLGTGGPTEQYF
j_call: TRBJ1-2; v_call: TRBV28; cdr3_aa: CASKIGGTARGYTF
j_call: TRBJ2-3; v_call: TRBV5-1; cdr3_aa: CASSNLAGGPRDTQYF
j_call: TRBJ2-3; v_call: TRBV20-1; cdr3_aa: CSAPIAGDSTDTQYF
j_call: TRBJ2-5; v_call: TRBV20-1; cdr3_aa: CSAVRGGPKETQYF
j_call: TRBJ2-7; v_call: TRBV14; cdr3_aa: CASSQHHEQYF
j_call: TRBJ1-2; v_call: TRBV10-3; cdr3_aa: CAISEAVRGKGGYTF
j_call: TRBJ1-4; v_call: TRBV7-8; cdr3_aa: CASSRATGLANEKLFF
j_call: TRBJ2-1; v_call: TRBV3-1; cdr3_aa: CASSQRENEQFF
j_call: TRBJ2-7; v_call: TRBV12-3/TRBV12-4; cdr3_aa: CASSRLAGSASYEQYF
j_call: TRBJ1-2; v_call: TRBV20-1; cdr3_aa: CSARDGARGTNYGYTF
j_call: TRBJ2-7; v_call: TRBV6-1; cdr3_aa: CASSEGILDYEQYF
j_call: TRBJ1-1; v_call: TRBV11-2; cdr3_aa: CASSLILGADTEAFF
j_call: TRBJ2-7; v_call: TRBV20-1; cdr3_aa: CSARGTSGNEASEQYF
j_call: TRBJ1-6; v_call: TRBV2; cdr3_aa: CASDQARGISPLHF
j_call: TRBJ1-1; v_call: TRBV5-1; cdr3_aa: CASSSGGGLGTEAFF
j_call: TRBJ2-7; v_call: TRBV10-3; cdr3_aa: CAISESGGSYEQYF
j_call: TRBJ1-5; v_call: TRBV4-1; cdr3_aa: CASSQEDRGWQPQHF
j_call: TRBJ2-7; v_call: TRBV28; cdr3_aa: CASRIGTAYEQYF
j_call: TRBJ2-3; v_call: TRBV29-1; cdr3_aa: CSVTGVTSTDTQYF
j_call: TRBJ2-3; v_call: TRBV20-1; cdr3_aa: CSATGNPDTQYF
j_call: TRBJ2-1; v_call: TRBV5-1; cdr3_aa: CASSFGQDYNEQFF
j_call: TRBJ2-7; v_call: TRBV24-1; cdr3_aa: CATSDATGTPISYEQYF
j_call: TRBJ2-7; v_call: TRBV28; cdr3_aa: CASSSEFAVYKEGPYYEQYF
j_call: TRBJ1-1; v_call: TRBV12-5; cdr3_aa: CASGLGQGRVNTEAFF
j_call: TRBJ2-2; v_call: TRBV7-9; cdr3_aa: CASSLLGGIGELFF
j_call: TRBJ2-2; v_call: TRBV2; cdr3_aa: CASKYTGELFF
j_call: TRBJ1-4; v_call: TRBV2; cdr3_aa: CATRGEVNEKLFF
j_call: TRBJ2-3; v_call: TRBV7-9; cdr3_aa: CASSFSQQGTQYF
j_call: TRBJ1-5; v_call: TRBV7-8; cdr3_aa: CASNSHSNQPQHF
j_call: TRBJ2-5; v_call: TRBV3-1; cdr3_aa: CASSQPSGPQETQYF
j_call: TRBJ1-1; v_call: TRBV27; cdr3_aa: CASRYAGGGEAFF
j_call: TRBJ1-3; v_call: TRBV19; cdr3_aa: CASSHPRGQDTIYF
j_call: TRBJ1-5; v_call: TRBV4-1; cdr3_aa: CASSQGQGARGQPQHF
j_call: TRBJ2-1; v_call: TRBV10-3; cdr3_aa: CAISESKSWGTSGRRPYNEQFF
j_call: TRBJ2-7; v_call: TRBV3-1; cdr3_aa: CASSQGTGEGYEQYF
j_call: TRBJ1-1; v_call: TRBV12-3/TRBV12-4; cdr3_aa: CASSLGHWAEAFF
j_call: TRBJ2-1; v_call: TRBV20-1; cdr3_aa: CSARAPRLAGSYNEQFF
j_call: TRBJ2-7; v_call: TRBV3-1; cdr3_aa: CASSPAAGPYEQYF
j_call: TRBJ2-7; v_call: TRBV27; cdr3_aa: CASSQGSAGSYEQYF
j_call: TRBJ1-6; v_call: TRBV7-2; cdr3_aa: CASSLRTGSHNSLLHF
j_call: TRBJ1-1; v_call: TRBV12-3/TRBV12-4; cdr3_aa: CASSPQGWTEAFF
j_call: TRBJ2-3; v_call: TRBV28; cdr3_aa: CASSPSSSGRTDTQYF